This T cell receptor (beta chain) was captured by sequencing in a study of technical replicates of blood from a few donors. This CDR3 is built from 13 residues. V lost 0 bases to trimming and J lost 5 bases, with 8 bases between them. The germline CDR1 and CDR2 sequences are SGHTA and FQGTGA. TCRdb keeps only in-frame clones here, not all; method: immunoSEQ multiplex PCR. The sample lists tens of thousands of clones; around 94% were seen once. This chain joins TRBV7-3 and TRBJ2-7; perhaps TRBD2 as D (5 bases). The TCR originated in a human donor in good health. The sequenced material came from T cells isolated from PBMCs. As DNA, the CDR3 is TGTGCCAGCAGCTTAACGTCTAGCAACGAGCAGTACTTC. Protein: CASSLTSSNEQYF.